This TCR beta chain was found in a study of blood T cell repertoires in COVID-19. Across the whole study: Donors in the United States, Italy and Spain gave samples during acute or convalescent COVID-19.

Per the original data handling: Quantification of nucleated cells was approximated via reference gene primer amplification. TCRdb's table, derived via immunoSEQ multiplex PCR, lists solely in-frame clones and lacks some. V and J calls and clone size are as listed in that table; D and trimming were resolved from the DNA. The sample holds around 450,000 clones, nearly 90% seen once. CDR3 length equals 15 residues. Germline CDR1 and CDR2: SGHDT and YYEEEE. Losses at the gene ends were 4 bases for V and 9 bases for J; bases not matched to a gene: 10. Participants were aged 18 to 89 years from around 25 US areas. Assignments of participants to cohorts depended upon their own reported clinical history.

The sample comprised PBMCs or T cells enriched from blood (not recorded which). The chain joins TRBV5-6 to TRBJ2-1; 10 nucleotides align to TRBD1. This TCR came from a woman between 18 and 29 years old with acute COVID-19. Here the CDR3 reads CASSPRTGGLSEQFF. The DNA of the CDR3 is TGTGCCAGCAGCCCCCGGACAGGGGGATTGAGTGAGCAGTTCTTC.